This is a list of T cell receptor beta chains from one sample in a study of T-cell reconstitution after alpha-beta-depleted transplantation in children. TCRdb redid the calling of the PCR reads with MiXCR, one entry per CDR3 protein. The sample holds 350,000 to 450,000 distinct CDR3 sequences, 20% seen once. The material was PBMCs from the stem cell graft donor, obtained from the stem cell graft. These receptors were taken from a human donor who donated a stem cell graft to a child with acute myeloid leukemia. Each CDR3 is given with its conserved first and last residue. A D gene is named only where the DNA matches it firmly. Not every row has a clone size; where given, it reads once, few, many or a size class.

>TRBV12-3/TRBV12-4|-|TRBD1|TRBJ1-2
CASSFRDRNYGYTF
TGTGCCAGCAGTTTTAGGGACAGGAACTATGGCTACACCTTC
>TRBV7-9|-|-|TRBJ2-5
CASSLGGPPQETQYF
TGTGCCAGCAGCTTAGGGGGACCGCCTCAAGAGACCCAGTACTTC
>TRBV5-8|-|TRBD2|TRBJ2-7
CASSRTSLREQYF
TGTGCCAGCAGCAGGACTAGTCTCCGCGAGCAGTACTTC
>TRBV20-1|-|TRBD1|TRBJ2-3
CSAVPGQGYTDTQYF
TGCAGTGCCGTCCCGGGACAGGGATACACAGATACGCAGTATTTT
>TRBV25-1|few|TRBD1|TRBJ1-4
CASSVGGQTRTNEKLFF
TGTGCCAGCAGTGTGGGGGGACAGACAAGAACTAATGAAAAACTGTTTTTT
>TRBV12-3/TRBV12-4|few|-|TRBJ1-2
CASSFADFYGYTF
TGTGCCAGCAGTTTTGCTGACTTCTATGGCTACACCTTC
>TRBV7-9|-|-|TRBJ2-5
CASSLDRLAKETQYF
TGTGCCAGCAGCTTAGATCGGTTGGCGAAAGAGACCCAGTACTTC
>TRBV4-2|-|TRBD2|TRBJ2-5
CASSQVSGGPQETQYF
TGTGCCAGCAGCCAAGTTTCGGGAGGCCCACAAGAGACCCAGTACTTC
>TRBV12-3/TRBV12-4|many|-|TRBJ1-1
CASKIRVETEAFF
TGTGCCAGCAAAATCAGGGTGGAGACTGAAGCTTTCTTT
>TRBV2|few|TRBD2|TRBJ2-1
CASSQLAGTNNEQFF
TGTGCCAGCAGTCAACTAGCGGGGACGAACAATGAGCAGTTCTTC
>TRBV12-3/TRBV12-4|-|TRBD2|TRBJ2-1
CASSLRGLAGLEQFF
TGTGCCAGCAGTTTGAGAGGGCTAGCGGGCCTAGAGCAGTTCTTC
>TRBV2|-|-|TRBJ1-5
CASTRAGQPQHF
TGTGCCAGCACGCGGGCCGGTCAGCCCCAGCATTTT
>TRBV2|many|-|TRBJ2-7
CASTNLYEQYF
TGTGCCAGCACAAACCTGTACGAGCAGTACTTC
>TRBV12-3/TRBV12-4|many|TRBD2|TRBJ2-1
CASSLVTSGKYNEQFF
TGTGCCAGCAGTTTAGTTACTAGCGGGAAATACAATGAGCAGTTCTTC
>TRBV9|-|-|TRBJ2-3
CASSVGVTTSTDTQYF
TGTGCCAGCAGCGTAGGAGTGACAACCAGCACAGATACGCAGTATTTT
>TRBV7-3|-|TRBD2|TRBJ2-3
CASSLTASGSRFRGTDTQYF
TGTGCCAGCAGCTTAACGGCTAGCGGGAGTCGTTTCCGTGGGACAGATACGCAGTATTTT
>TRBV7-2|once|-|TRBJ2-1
CASSLVGGGWGNEQFF
TGTGCCAGCAGCTTAGTAGGGGGAGGGTGGGGCAATGAGCAGTTCTTC
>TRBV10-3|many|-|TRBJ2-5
CAISESGGETQYF
TGTGCCATCAGTGAGTCAGGAGGAGAGACCCAGTACTTC
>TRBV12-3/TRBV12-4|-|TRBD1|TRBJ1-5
CASTARTGGNQPQHF
TGTGCCAGCACCGCGCGGACAGGGGGCAATCAGCCCCAGCATTTT
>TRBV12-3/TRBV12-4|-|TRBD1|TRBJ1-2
CASSFPGGTGYTF
TGTGCCAGCAGTTTCCCAGGGGGGACTGGCTACACCTTC
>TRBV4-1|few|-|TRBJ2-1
CASGDSSYNEQFF
TGCGCCAGCGGAGACTCGTCCTACAATGAGCAGTTCTTC
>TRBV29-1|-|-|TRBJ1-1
CSGTELNTEAFF
TGCAGCGGGACAGAATTGAACACTGAAGCTTTCTTT
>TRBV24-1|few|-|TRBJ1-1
CATSDPTTGKAFF
TGTGCCACCAGTGACCCAACGACCGGTAAAGCTTTCTTT
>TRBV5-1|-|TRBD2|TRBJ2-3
CASSLDIGGRATDTQYF
TGCGCCAGCAGCTTGGATATCGGCGGGAGGGCAACAGATACGCAGTATTTT
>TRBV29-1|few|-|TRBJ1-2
CSVVGKHGYTF
TGCAGCGTTGTGGGGAAGCATGGCTACACCTTC
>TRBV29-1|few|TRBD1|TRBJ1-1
CSVRRDREAFF
TGCAGCGTCCGAAGGGACAGGGAAGCTTTCTTT
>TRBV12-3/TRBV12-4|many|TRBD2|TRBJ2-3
CASSPPAGVEDTQYF
TGTGCCAGCAGTCCACCAGCGGGAGTTGAAGATACGCAGTATTTT
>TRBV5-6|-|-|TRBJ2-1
CASSGRLGVANEQFF
TGTGCCAGCAGCGGGAGACTTGGGGTGGCCAATGAGCAGTTCTTC
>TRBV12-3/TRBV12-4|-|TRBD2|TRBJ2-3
CASSSGLATDTQYF
TGTGCCAGCAGTTCCGGACTAGCTACCGATACGCAGTATTTT
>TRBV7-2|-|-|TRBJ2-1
CASSPTREAYNEQFF
TGTGCCAGCAGCCCCACGAGGGAAGCCTACAATGAGCAGTTCTTC
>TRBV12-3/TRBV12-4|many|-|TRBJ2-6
CASSLFLDVSSGANVLTF
TGTGCCAGCAGTTTATTTCTGGACGTAAGCTCTGGGGCCAACGTCCTGACTTTC
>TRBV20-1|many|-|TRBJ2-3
CSAPPGEGGTDTQYF
TGCAGTGCTCCCCCCGGGGAGGGGGGCACAGATACGCAGTATTTT
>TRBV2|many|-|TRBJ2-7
CARGTGGSYEQYF
TGTGCCAGAGGGACCGGTGGCTCCTACGAGCAGTACTTC
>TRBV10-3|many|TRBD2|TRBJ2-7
CAISDPSLSGSLYEQYF
TGTGCCATCAGTGACCCATCGTTAAGCGGGAGCCTCTACGAGCAGTACTTC
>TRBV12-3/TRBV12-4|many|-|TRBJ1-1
CALTPAEAFF
TGTGCCCTCACACCGGCTGAAGCTTTCTTT
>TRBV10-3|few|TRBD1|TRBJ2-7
CAISATGQGSHEQYF
TGTGCCATCAGTGCCACGGGACAGGGGTCCCACGAGCAGTACTTC
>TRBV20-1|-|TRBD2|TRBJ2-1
CSACGLAGGTYNEQFF
TGCAGTGCGTGCGGACTAGCGGGAGGGACCTACAATGAGCAGTTCTTC
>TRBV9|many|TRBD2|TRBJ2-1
CASSVSGSPYNEQFF
TGTGCCAGCAGCGTTAGCGGGAGCCCCTACAATGAGCAGTTCTTC
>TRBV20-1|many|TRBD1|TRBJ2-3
CSAPTLTGMRTDTQYF
TGCAGTGCGCCCACCCTGACAGGGATGAGGACAGATACGCAGTATTTT
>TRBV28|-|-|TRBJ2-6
CASSTPGGSGANVLTF
TGTGCCAGCAGTACCCCAGGTGGGTCTGGGGCCAACGTCCTGACTTTC
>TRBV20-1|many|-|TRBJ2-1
CSARAEGPNYNEQFF
TGCAGTGCTAGAGCTGAGGGACCTAATTACAATGAGCAGTTCTTC
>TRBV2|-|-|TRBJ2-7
CASSDLDHYEQYF
TGTGCCAGCAGTGATTTGGACCACTACGAGCAGTACTTC